This T cell receptor beta chain came from a study of cytomegalovirus exposure and HLA in healthy donors. About the study: Unique TCRs numbering some 93 million, obtained from HLA-typed donors, made up an early data release. Of all 400 or so donors who were genotyped, around 82% belonged to the Caucasian-associated ancestry cluster.

Healthy bone marrow donors made up the donor group. PCR involved 60 Vbeta and 13 Jbeta primers. TCRdb's copy holds only in-frame clones and misses some; the assay was immunoSEQ multiplex PCR. Found here are 65,000 or so clones, around 73% of them singletons; the top ten hold about 3%. The origin of this receptor is a girl aged 5 to 17 in good health and CMV-seropositive. Sequenced: PBMCs.

Written as DNA, the CDR3 is TGTGCCAGCAGCCCACAAAACCACATACAGGGAGTCCGAGACATTCAGTACTTC. It translates to CASSPQNHIQGVRDIQYF. The V and J genes are TRBV5-4 and TRBJ2-4, with a weak D call TRBD1 (6 bases). Germline V gives CDR1 SGHNT, CDR2 YYREEE (reference sequence). CDR3 length: 18 residues. With 4 bases removed from V and 8 bases from J, the gap between germline ends came to 28 bases.